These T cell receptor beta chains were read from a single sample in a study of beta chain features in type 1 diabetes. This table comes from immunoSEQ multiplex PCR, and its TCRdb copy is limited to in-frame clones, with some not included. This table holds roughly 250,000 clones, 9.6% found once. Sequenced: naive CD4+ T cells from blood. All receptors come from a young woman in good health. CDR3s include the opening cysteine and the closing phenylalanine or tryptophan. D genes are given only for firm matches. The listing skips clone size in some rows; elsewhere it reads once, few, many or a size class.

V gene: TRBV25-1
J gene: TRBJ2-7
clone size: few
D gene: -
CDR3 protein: CASSDPSKRDEQYF
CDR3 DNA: TGTGCCAGCAGTGATCCCTCCAAGAGGGACGAGCAGTACTTC

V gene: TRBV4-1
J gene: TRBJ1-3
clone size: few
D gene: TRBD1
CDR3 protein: CASSQGGGRGRSGNTIYF
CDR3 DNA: TGCGCCAGCAGCCAAGGAGGGGGCAGGGGCCGCTCTGGAAACACCATATATTTT

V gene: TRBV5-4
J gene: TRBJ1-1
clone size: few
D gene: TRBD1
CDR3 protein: CASSNPTGLTEAFF
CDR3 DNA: TGTGCCAGCAGCAACCCGACAGGGTTGACTGAAGCTTTCTTT

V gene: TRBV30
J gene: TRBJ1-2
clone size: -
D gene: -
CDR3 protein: CAWSRTVLYGYTF
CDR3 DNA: TGTGCCTGGAGTAGAACAGTCCTCTATGGCTACACCTTC

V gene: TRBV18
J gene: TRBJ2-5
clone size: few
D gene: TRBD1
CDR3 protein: CASSRGQEETQYF
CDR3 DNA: TGTGCCAGCTCGAGGGGACAGGAAGAGACCCAGTACTTC

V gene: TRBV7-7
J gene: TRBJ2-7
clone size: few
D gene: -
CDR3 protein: CASSLQGGYEQYF
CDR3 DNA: TGTGCTAGCAGCTTGCAGGGGGGATACGAGCAGTACTTC

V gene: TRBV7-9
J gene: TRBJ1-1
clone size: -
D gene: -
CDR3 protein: CASSLVNGRTEAFF
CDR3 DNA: TGTGCCAGCAGCTTAGTTAACGGTCGGACTGAAGCTTTCTTT

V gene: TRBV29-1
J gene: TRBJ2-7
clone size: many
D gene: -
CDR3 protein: CSVGFEEQYF
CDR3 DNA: TGCAGCGTCGGGTTTGAAGAGCAGTACTTC

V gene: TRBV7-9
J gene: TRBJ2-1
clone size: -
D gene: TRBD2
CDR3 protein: CASSLKVSGYNEQFF
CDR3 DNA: TGTGCCAGCAGCTTAAAGGTTAGCGGGTACAATGAGCAGTTCTTC

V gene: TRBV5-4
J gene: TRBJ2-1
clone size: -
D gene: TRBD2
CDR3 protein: CASSGIAGTSSDNEQFF
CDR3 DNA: TGTGCCAGCAGCGGGATCGCCGGGACTAGCTCCGACAATGAGCAGTTCTTC

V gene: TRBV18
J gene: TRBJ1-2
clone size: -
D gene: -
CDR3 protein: CASSPAGERLYGYTF
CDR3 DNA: TGTGCCAGCTCACCAGCGGGGGAAAGGCTCTATGGCTACACCTTC

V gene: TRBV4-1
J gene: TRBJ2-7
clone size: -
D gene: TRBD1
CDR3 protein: CASSQEPDRDYEQYF
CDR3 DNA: TGCGCCAGCAGCCAAGAGCCGGACAGGGATTACGAGCAGTACTTC

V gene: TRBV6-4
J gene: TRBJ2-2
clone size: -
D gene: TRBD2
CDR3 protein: CASSVLAGGLTGELFF
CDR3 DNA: TGTGCCAGCAGTGTTCTGGCGGGAGGCCTCACCGGGGAGCTGTTTTTT

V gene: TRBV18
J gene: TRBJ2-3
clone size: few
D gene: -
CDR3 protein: CASLPRNTDTQYF
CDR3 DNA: TGTGCCAGCCTACCCCGAAACACAGATACGCAGTATTTT

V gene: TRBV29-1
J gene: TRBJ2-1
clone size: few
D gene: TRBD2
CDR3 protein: CSVLGTSDYNEQFF
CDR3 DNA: TGCAGCGTCCTGGGGACTAGCGACTACAATGAGCAGTTCTTC

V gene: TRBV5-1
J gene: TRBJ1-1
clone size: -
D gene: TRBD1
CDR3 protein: CASSLGTGVNTEAFF
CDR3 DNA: TGCGCCAGCAGCTTGGGAACAGGGGTGAACACTGAAGCTTTCTTT

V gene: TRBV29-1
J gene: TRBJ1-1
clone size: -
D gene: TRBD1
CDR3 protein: CSVVGQGDTEAFF
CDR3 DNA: TGCAGCGTTGTGGGACAGGGGGACACTGAAGCTTTCTTT

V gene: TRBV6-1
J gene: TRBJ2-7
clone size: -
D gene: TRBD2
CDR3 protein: CASSDKLAVPYEQYF
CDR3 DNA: TGTGCCAGCAGTGATAAGCTAGCGGTTCCCTACGAGCAGTACTTC

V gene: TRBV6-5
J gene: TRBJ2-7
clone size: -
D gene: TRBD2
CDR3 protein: CASSYGTSGTKQYF
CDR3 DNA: TGTGCCAGCAGTTACGGGACTAGCGGGACAAAGCAGTACTTC

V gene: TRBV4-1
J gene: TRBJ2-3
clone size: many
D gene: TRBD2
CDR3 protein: CASSQAVAGGGTDTQYF
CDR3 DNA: TGCGCCAGCAGCCAAGCGGTCGCGGGAGGTGGTACAGATACGCAGTATTTT

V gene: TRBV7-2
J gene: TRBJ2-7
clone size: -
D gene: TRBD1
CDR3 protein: CASSRTGLSYEQYF
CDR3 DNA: TGTGCCAGCAGCCGGACAGGCCTAAGCTACGAGCAGTACTTC

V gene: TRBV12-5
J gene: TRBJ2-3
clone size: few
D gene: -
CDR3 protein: CASGLATYSRTDTQYF
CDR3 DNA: TGTGCTAGTGGTTTGGCAACTTATTCACGCACAGATACGCAGTATTTT

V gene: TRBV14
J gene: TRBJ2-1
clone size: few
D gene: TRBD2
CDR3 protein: CASSLLGLAGYNEQFF
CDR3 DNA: TGTGCCAGCAGCCTATTAGGACTAGCGGGGTACAATGAGCAGTTCTTC

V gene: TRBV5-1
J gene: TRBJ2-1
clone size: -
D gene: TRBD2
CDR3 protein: CASSLGLAGGSNEQFF
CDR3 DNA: TGCGCCAGCAGCTTAGGACTAGCGGGGGGCTCGAATGAGCAGTTCTTC

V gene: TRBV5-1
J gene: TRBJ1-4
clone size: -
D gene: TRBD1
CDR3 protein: CASSQDRVGPEKLFF
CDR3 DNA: TGCGCCAGCAGCCAAGACAGGGTGGGGCCTGAAAAACTGTTTTTT

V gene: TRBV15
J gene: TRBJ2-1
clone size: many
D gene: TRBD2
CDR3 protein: CATRRTSGSNEQFF
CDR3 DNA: TGTGCCACAAGAAGGACTAGCGGGAGCAATGAGCAGTTCTTC

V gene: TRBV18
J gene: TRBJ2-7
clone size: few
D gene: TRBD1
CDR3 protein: CASSPGQGASYEQYF
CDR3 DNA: TGTGCCAGCTCACCAGGGCAGGGGGCCTCCTACGAGCAGTACTTC

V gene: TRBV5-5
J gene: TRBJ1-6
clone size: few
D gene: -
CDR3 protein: CASSLLGTGTVSPLHF
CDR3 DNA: TGTGCCAGCAGCTTGTTAGGAACCGGGACTGTCTCACCCCTCCACTTT

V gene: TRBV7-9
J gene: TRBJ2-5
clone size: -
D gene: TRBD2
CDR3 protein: CATASTSGQETQYF
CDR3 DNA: TGTGCCACCGCCTCGACTAGCGGCCAAGAGACCCAGTACTTC

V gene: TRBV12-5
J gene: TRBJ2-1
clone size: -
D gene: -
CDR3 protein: CASGPVRVFSSYNEQFF
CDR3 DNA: TGTGCTAGTGGTCCGGTTCGGGTTTTCTCTTCCTACAATGAGCAGTTCTTC

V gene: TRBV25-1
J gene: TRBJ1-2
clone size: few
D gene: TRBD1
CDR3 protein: CASSGYWTGYNGYTF
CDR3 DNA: TGTGCCAGCAGTGGATATTGGACAGGGTACAATGGCTACACCTTC

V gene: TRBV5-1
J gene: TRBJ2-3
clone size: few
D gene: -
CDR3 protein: CASSLSGLEDTQYF
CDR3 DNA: TGCGCCAGCAGCTTGAGTGGGCTGGAAGATACGCAGTATTTT

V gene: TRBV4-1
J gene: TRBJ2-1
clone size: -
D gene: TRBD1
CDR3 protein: CASSQDPDRRKFEQFF
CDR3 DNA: TGCGCCAGCAGCCAAGATCCGGACAGGAGGAAGTTTGAGCAGTTCTTC

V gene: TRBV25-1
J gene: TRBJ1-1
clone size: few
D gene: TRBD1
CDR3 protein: CASRGTGITEAFF
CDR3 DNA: TGTGCCAGCAGAGGGACAGGGATCACTGAAGCTTTCTTT

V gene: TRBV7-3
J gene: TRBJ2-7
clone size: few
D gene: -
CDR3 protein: CASSTAWGVEQYF
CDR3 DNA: TGTGCCAGCAGCACCGCCTGGGGGGTCGAGCAGTACTTC

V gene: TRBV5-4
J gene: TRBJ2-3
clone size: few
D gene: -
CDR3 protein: CASSTAGLAQTQYF
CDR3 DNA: TGTGCCAGCAGCACCGCCGGTCTAGCACAAACGCAGTATTTT

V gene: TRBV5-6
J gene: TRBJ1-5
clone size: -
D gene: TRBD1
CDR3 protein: CASSLWDRVQPQHF
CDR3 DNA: TGTGCCAGCAGCTTGTGGGACAGGGTCCAGCCCCAGCATTTT

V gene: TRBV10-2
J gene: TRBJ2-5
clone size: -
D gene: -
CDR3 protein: CASSVSLLVQETQYF
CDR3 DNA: TGCGCCAGCAGTGTATCCTTACTCGTACAAGAGACCCAGTACTTC

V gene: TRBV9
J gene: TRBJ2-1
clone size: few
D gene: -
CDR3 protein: CASSVEGLSAGEQFF
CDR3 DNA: TGTGCCAGCAGCGTTGAGGGACTCTCTGCAGGCGAGCAGTTCTTC

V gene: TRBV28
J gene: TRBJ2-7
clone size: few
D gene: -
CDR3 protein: CASSLFSYEQYF
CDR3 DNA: TGTGCCAGCAGTTTATTTAGCTACGAGCAGTACTTC

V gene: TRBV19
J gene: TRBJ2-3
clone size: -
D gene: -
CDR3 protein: CASSMGRPTDTQYF
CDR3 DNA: TGTGCCAGTAGTATGGGCAGACCCACAGATACGCAGTATTTT

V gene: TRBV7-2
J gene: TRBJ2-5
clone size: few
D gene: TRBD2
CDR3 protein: CASSWGLAETQYF
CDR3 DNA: TGTGCCAGCAGCTGGGGACTAGCGGAGACCCAGTACTTC